The next 2 T cell receptor beta chains were all read from a single sample in a study of OX40 agonist ivuxolimab in advanced cancers. Library creation used the immunoSEQ multiplex PCR assay. TCRdb took over this immuneACCESS table, retaining in-frame rearrangements with V and J assigned. Such tables are incomplete; in checked studies, under half of the missing clones stem from an unresolved V gene, and the remainder is unexplained. The sample includes 77,000 or so clones, with 88% observed a single time. The ten largest make up about 0.8% of the sample. The starting material was CD4+ or CD8+ T cells sorted from blood, obtained in a trial of the OX40 agonist ivuxolimab. The receptors shown here come from an adult with an advanced solid tumor such as melanoma, head and neck, liver or kidney cancer.

This chain uses TRBV5-1 with TRBJ2-3; D not resolved. Germline V lookup: CDR1 SGHRS, CDR2 YFSETQ. The CDR3 sequence is 14 residues long. Trimming left V 0 bases short and J 5 bases short, with 10 bases between. CDR3 residues: CASSLGQILDTQYF. The CDR3 bases are TGCGCCAGCAGCTTGGGGCAGATTCTAGATACGCAGTATTTT.

The chain combines TRBV6-6 with TRBJ2-7; D gene unclear. With 6 bases removed from V and 3 bases from J, the gap between germline ends came to 18 bases. The CDR3 extends over 15 amino acids. The germline V gene encodes CDR1 MNHNY and CDR2 SVGAGI (reference sequence). CDR3 residues: CASRTAPNGFYEQYF. Here the CDR3 DNA reads TGTGCCAGCAGAACCGCCCCTAACGGTTTCTACGAGCAGTACTTC.